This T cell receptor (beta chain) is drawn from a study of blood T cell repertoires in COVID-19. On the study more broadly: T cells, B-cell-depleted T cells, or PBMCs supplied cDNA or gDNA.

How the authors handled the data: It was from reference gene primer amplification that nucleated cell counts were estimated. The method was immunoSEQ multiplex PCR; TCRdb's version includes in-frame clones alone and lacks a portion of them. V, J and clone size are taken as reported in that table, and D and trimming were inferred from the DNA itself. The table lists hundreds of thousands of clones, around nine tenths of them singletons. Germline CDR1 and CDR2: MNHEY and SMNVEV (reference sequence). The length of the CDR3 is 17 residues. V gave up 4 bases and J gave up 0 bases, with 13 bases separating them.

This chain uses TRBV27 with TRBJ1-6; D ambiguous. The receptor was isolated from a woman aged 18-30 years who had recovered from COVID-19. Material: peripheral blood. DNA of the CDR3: TGTGCCAGCAGTTCAAGACTTCTAAGCTCCTATAATTCACCCCTCCACTTT. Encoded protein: CASSSRLLSSYNSPLHF.